This entry describes one TCR beta chain. Its cognate antigen is unknown. V gave up 5 bases and J gave up 0 bases, with 13 bases separating them. CDR1 DFQATT and CDR2 SNEGSKA come from the germline V gene (reference sequence). CDR3 length: 14 residues. This entry belongs to a study of T cells in Graves' hyperthyroidism and ophthalmopathy. Across the whole study: Peripheral blood was obtained at initial diagnosis, preceding any treatment.

General study points: Most clonotypes that expanded in the thyroid above 0.001 also showed up in blood.

Template material for amplifying TCR beta CDR3 regions consisted of RNA transcripts. HTBI primers were used for first-round RT-PCR of the TCR CDR3. TCRdb re-called the multiplex PCR reads through MiXCR, storing one row per CDR3 protein. Of some 580,000 distinct CDR3 sequences in the sample, around 16% are singletons; the top ten hold about 3.5%. Ophthalmopathy cases met thresholds of Clinical Activity Score at least 3, NOSPECS grade at least 4 and duration under 3 months. Input material: blood. The rearrangement links TRBV20-1 to TRBJ1-2; possibly TRBD1 for D (5 bases). The clonotype originates from a woman aged 40 to 55 with Graves' ophthalmopathy. The CDR3 is CSAGGRGSNYGYTF. As DNA, the CDR3 is TGCAGTGCTGGGGGGAGAGGGTCTAACTATGGCTACACCTTC.